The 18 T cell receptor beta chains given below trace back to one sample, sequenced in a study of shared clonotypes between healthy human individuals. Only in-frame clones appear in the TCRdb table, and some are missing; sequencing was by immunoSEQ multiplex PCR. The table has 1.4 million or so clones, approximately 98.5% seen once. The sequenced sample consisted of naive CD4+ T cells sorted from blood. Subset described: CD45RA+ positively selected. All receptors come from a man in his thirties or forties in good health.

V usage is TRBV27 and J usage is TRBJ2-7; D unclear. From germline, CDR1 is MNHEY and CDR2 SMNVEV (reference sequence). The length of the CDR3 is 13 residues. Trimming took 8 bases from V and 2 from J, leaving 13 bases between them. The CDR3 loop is CASGMVIPYEQYF. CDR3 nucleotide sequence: TGTGCCAGCGGAATGGTGATACCCTACGAGCAGTACTTC.

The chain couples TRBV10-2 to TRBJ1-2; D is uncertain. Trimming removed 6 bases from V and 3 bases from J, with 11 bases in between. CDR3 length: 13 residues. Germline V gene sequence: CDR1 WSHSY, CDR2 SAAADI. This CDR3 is CASSPQSYYGYTF. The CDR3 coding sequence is TGCGCCAGCAGCCCACAGAGTTACTATGGCTACACCTTC.

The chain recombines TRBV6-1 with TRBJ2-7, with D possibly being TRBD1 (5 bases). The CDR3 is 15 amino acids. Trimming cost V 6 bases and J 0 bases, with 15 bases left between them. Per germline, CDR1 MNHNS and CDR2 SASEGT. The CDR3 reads CASREQAVYSYEQYF. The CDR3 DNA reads TGTGCCAGCAGAGAACAGGCCGTCTACTCCTACGAGCAGTACTTC.

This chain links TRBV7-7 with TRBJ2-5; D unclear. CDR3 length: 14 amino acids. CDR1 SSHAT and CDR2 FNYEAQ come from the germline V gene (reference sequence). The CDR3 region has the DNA TGTGCTATCAACAAGGGAATTTGGCAAGAGACCCAGTACTTC. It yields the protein CAINKGIWQETQYF.

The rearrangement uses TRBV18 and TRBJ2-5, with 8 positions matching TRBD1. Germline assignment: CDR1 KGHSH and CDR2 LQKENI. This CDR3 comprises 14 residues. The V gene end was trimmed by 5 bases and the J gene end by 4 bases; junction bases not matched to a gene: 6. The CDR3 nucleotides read TGTGCCAGCTCATCAGGACAGGGAGGAGAGACCCAGTACTTC. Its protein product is CASSSGQGGETQYF.

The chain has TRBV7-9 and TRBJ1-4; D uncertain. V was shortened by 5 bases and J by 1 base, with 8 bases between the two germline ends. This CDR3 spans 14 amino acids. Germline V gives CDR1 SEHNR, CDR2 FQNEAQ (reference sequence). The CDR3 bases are TGTGCCAGCAGCCATCTAGGAACTAATGAAAAACTGTTTTTT. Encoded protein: CASSHLGTNEKLFF.

The CDR3 sequence: CAWKDQLNTGELFF. CDR3 coding DNA: TGTGCCTGGAAGGACCAGTTAAACACCGGGGAGCTGTTTTTT. The chain combines TRBV30 with TRBJ2-2; D is unresolved. The CDR3 covers 14 residues. CDR1 GTSNPN and CDR2 SVGIG come from the germline V gene (reference sequence). V lost 4 bases and J lost 2, with 11 bases in between.

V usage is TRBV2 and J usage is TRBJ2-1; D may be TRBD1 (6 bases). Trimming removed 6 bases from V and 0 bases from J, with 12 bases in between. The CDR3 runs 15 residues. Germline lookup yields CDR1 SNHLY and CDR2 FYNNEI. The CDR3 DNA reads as TGTGCCAGCAGCCGGGACAAGGCCTCCTACAATGAGCAGTTCTTC. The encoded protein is CASSRDKASYNEQFF.

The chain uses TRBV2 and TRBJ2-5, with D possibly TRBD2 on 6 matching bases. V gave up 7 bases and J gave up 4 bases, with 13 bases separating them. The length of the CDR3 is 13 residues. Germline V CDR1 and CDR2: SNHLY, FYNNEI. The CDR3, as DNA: TGTGCCAGCATCCCCCGGGGGAGAGAGACCCAGTACTTC. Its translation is CASIPRGRETQYF.

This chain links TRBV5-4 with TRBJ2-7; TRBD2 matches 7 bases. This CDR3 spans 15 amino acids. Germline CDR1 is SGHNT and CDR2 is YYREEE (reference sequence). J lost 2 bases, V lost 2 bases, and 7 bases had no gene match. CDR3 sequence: CASSFSGRGAYEQYF. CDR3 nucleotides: TGTGCCAGCAGCTTCTCGGGGAGGGGTGCCTACGAGCAGTACTTC.

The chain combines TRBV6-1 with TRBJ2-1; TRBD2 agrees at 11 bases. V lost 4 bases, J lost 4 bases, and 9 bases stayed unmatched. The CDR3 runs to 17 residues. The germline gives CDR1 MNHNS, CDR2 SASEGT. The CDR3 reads CASSGPRVAGGYNEQFF. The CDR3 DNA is TGTGCCAGCAGTGGTCCGAGGGTAGCGGGAGGGTACAATGAGCAGTTCTTC.

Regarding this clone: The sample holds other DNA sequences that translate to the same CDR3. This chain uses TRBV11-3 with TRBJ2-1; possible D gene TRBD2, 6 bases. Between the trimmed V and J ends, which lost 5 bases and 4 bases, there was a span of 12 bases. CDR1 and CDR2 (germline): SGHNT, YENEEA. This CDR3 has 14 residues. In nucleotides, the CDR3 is TGTGCCAGCAGCCCCTCTGGAGGGTACAATGAGCAGTTCTTC. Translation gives CASSPSGGYNEQFF.

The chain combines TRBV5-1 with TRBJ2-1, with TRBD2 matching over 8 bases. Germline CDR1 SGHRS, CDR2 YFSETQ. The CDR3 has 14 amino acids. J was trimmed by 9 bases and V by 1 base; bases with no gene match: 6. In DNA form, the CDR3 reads TGCGCCAGCAGCTTGCGGACTAGCCAAGGTGAGCAGTTCTTC. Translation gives CASSLRTSQGEQFF.

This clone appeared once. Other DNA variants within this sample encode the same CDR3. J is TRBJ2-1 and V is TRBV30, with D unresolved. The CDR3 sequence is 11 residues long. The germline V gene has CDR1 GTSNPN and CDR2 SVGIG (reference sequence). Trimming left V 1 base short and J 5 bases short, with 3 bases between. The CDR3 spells CAWSGNNEQFF. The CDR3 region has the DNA TGTGCCTGGAGTGGGAACAATGAGCAGTTCTTC.

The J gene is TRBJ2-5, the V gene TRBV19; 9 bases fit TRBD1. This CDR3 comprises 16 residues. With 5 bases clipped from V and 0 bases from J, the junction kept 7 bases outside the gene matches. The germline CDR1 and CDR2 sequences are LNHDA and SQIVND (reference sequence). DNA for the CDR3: TGTGCCAGTAGTTCCGGGACAGGGTTGTACCAAGAGACCCAGTACTTC. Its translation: CASSSGTGLYQETQYF. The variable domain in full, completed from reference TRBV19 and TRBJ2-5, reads DGGITQSPKYLFRKEGQNVTLSCEQNLNHDAMYWYRQDPGQGLRLIYYSQIVNDFQKGDIAEGYSVSREKKESFPLTVTSAQKNPTAFYLCASSSGTGLYQETQYFGPGTRLLVL.

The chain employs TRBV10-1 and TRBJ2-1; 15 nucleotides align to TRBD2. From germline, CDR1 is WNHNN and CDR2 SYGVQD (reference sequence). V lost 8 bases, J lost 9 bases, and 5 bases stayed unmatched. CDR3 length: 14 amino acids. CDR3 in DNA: TGCGCCAGCGGGACTAGCGGGAGGAAGGTTGAGCAGTTCTTC. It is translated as CASGTSGRKVEQFF.

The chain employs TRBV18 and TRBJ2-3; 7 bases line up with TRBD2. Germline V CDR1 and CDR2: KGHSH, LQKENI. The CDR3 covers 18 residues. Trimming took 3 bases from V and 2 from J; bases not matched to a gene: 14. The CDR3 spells CASSPLGLADQPTDTQYF. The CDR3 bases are TGTGCCAGCTCACCCCTTGGTCTAGCGGATCAACCCACAGATACGCAGTATTTT.

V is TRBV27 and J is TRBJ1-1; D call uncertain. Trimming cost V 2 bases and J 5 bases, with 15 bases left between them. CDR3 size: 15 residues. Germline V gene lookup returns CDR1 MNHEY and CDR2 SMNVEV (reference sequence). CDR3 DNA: TGTGCCAGCAGTTTAAAGGGCGGGAAAGGGACTGAAGCTTTCTTT. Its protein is CASSLKGGKGTEAFF.